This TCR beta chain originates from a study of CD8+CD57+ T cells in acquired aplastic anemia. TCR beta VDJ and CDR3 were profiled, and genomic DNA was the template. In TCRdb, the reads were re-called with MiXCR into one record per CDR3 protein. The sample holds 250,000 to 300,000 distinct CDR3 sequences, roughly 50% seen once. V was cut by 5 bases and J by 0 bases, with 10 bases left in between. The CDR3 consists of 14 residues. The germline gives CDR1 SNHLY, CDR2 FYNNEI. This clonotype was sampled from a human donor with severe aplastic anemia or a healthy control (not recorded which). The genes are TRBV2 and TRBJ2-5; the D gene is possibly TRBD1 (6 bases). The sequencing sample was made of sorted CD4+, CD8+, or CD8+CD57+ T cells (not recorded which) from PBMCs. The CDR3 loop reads CASSQGQNQETQYF. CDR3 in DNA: TGTGCCAGCAGTCAAGGACAGAACCAAGAGACCCAGTACTTC. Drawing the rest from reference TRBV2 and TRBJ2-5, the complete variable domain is EPEVTQTPSHQVTQMGQEVILRCVPISNHLYFYWYRQILGQKVEFLVSFYNNEISEKSEIFDDQFSVERPDGSNFTLKIRSTKLEDSAMYFCASSQGQNQETQYFGPGTRLLVL.